The 28 T cell receptor beta chains in this list originate from one sample, sequenced in a study of T-cell memory formation after mild COVID-19 (dated by TCRdb to the early 2020s). Libraries were constructed by 5' RACE. Sequenced using an Illumina NovaSeq 6000. TCRdb reprocessed the public reads (quality trimming at Q25 with fastp, clone calling with MiXCR) and kept in-frame beta chains. Merged by CDR3 protein, the rows form single entries marked with the most common genes and DNA. This sample comprises 300,000 to 350,000 distinct CDR3 sequences, approximately 15% of them detected only once. Of the sample, roughly a fifth is held by the ten largest clones. Specimen: PBMCs or a T cell subset sorted from them (not recorded which). The source of these receptors is a man younger than 35 who had mild COVID-19 (a few samples of this study predate the infection). The sample titles of this study are shuffled in the database, so cell type and time point are left out; the donor was told from shared clones.

The chain is built from TRBV5-1 and TRBJ2-5; either TRBD1 or TRBD2 may supply D (5 bases each). CDR3 size: 14 residues. CDR1 and CDR2 from the germline V gene are SGHRS and YFSETQ. V was cut by 5 bases and J by 5 bases, with 16 bases left in between. This CDR3 reads CASSPWGTGETQYF. The CDR3 DNA reads TGCGCCAGCAGTCCCTGGGGCACGGGGGAGACCCAGTACTTC. The variable domain in full, with the rest retrieved from reference TRBV5-1 and TRBJ2-5, is KAGVTQTPRYLIKTRGQQVTLSCSPISGHRSVSWYQQTPGQGLQFLFEYFSETQRNKGNFPGRFSGRQFSNSRSEMNVSTLELGDSALYLCASSPWGTGETQYFGPGTRLLVL.

The chain uses TRBV6-2 or TRBV6-3 and TRBJ1-2, with D possibly being TRBD1 (5 bases). The ends were cut back, 8 bases at V and 8 bases at J, with 18 bases in the middle. This CDR3 is 13 amino acids long. Germline V CDR1 and CDR2: MNHEY, SVGEGT. CDR3 protein: CASRDGRSRGYTF. CDR3 coding DNA: TGTGCCAGCCGGGACGGACGATCACGCGGCTACACCTTC.

The gene calls are TRBV20-1 and TRBJ2-5; D call uncertain. This CDR3 contains 15 residues. Trimming shortened V by 6 bases and J by 1 base, and 18 bases separated the two germline ends. Germline V CDR1 and CDR2: DFQATT, SNEGSKA (reference sequence). CDR3: CSARPLRGTQETQYF. DNA of the CDR3: TGCAGTGCCAGACCCTTGAGAGGCACCCAAGAGACCCAGTACTTC.

The table lists this clonotype with a few counts. This chain uses TRBV29-1 with TRBJ2-4; D might be TRBD1 or TRBD2, each matching 5 bases. CDR3 size: 14 residues. V was shortened by 7 bases and J by 0 bases, with 13 bases between the two germline ends. The germline gives CDR1 SQVTM, CDR2 ANQGSEA. As DNA, the CDR3 is TGCAGCGCCCGGGGCCGTTTAGCCAAAAACATTCAGTACTTC. Translation: CSARGRLAKNIQYF.

This clonotype showed up many times. The DNA of the CDR3 is TGCGCCAGCAGCCCCAAGGACAGGGATGAGCAGTTCTTC. This gives the protein CASSPKDRDEQFF. This chain uses TRBV4-1 with TRBJ2-1; TRBD1 matches at 8 bases. The CDR3 consists of 13 residues. V trimming: 4 bases; J trimming: 8 bases; junction bases outside the gene matches: 4. Germline assignment: CDR1 MGHRA and CDR2 YSYEKL.

This clonotype showed up just a few times. The chain joins TRBV7-8 to TRBJ2-1; 7 positions match TRBD1. Germline V gives CDR1 SGHVS, CDR2 FQNEAQ. J gave up 0 bases and V 1 base, and 3 bases lay outside the gene matches. The CDR3 runs to 16 residues. In nucleotides, the CDR3 is TGTGCCAGCAGCTTAGAGGCAGGGGGCTCCTACAATGAGCAGTTCTTC. It yields the protein CASSLEAGGSYNEQFF.

V usage is TRBV30 and J usage is TRBJ2-3; D possibly corresponds to TRBD1 (5 bases). The V gene's germline CDR1 is GTSNPN and CDR2 SVGIG (reference sequence). The CDR3 totals 15 residues. Trimming took 7 bases from V and 3 from J, leaving 20 bases between them. The CDR3 bases are TGTGCCTCCTACCGTCCTGGGGCGACGACAGATACGCAGTATTTT. This encodes CASYRPGATTDTQYF.

The gene calls are TRBV13 and TRBJ2-3; TRBD2 matches at 10 bases. The CDR3 has 18 amino acids. Germline CDR1 and CDR2: PRHDT and FYEKMQ (reference sequence). V lost 5 bases to trimming and J lost 6 bases; unmatched junction nucleotides: 17. The CDR3 coding sequence is TGTGCCAGCAGCAGAGCGGGGGGGCCTTCGAGGCTGGTGGATACGCAGTATTTT. Translating gives CASSRAGGPSRLVDTQYF.

DNA for the CDR3: TGTGCCACCAGCAGAGATCCGGGTGGAAACACCATATATTTT. Residues: CATSRDPGGNTIYF. J is TRBJ1-3 and V is TRBV15; D is ambiguous. V was trimmed by 0 bases and J by 3 bases, leaving 6 bases between them. Per the germline V gene, CDR1 is LNHNV and CDR2 is YYDKDF (reference sequence). The CDR3 contains 14 residues.

The chain couples TRBV5-1 to TRBJ1-1; D may be TRBD1 (5 bases). V was cut by 3 bases and J by 1 base, with 10 bases left in between. This CDR3 contains 14 residues. Germline assignment: CDR1 SGHRS and CDR2 YFSETQ. The CDR3 reads CASSSGASNTEAFF. The CDR3 bases are TGCGCCAGCAGCTCCGGGGCGTCGAACACTGAAGCTTTCTTT.

In its sample, this clonotype was seen a few times. The genes are TRBV7-2 and TRBJ2-1; D is perhaps TRBD2 (6 bases). V lost 1 base, J lost 10 bases, and 14 bases lay in between. This CDR3 spans 14 amino acids. Germline V lookup: CDR1 SGHTA, CDR2 FQGNSA. The CDR3 here is CASSLEVGGYEQFF. The CDR3 DNA sequence: TGTGCCAGCAGCTTAGAGGTTGGGGGGTACGAGCAGTTCTTC.

In its sample, this clonotype was seen a few times. This rearrangement joins TRBV4-1 to TRBJ2-1; no clear D. The CDR3 runs 13 residues. Trimming pared 4 bases from V and 12 bases from J, leaving 16 bases between. Germline V gene data show CDR1 as MGHRA and CDR2 as YSYEKL. The CDR3 DNA reads as TGCGCCAGCAGCCTCGTTATAACTCAGCGGCAGTTCTTC. Encoded protein: CASSLVITQRQFF.

In its sample, this clonotype was seen many times. The chain couples TRBV6-5 to TRBJ2-2; possible D gene TRBD2, 5 bases. The V end lost 8 bases, the J end lost 7 bases, and 8 bases lay between the germline ends. CDR1 and CDR2 (germline): MNHEY, SVGAGI. The CDR3 length is 11 residues. CDR3 sequence reads: CASRAGGELFF. In DNA form, the CDR3 reads TGTGCCAGCCGTGCGGGCGGGGAGCTGTTTTTT.

This clonotype has just a few counts. The rearrangement links TRBV11-2 to TRBJ2-1; D remains ambiguous. In germline, CDR1 is SGHAT, CDR2 FQNNGV. Trimming took 0 bases from V and 6 from J, leaving 6 bases between them. This CDR3 contains 13 residues. This chain's CDR3 is CASSLEVGNEQFF. As DNA, the CDR3 is TGTGCCAGCAGCTTAGAAGTGGGCAATGAGCAGTTCTTC.

There are many counts of this clonotype. The chain employs TRBV5-1 and TRBJ2-7; TRBD1 agrees at 7 bases. The J segment lost 2 bases and the V segment lost 2 bases, leaving 4 bases of the junction unmatched. Germline values: CDR1 SGHRS, CDR2 YFSETQ. The CDR3 length is 14 residues. The CDR3 coding sequence is TGCGCCAGCAGCTTAGGACAGGTAGCCTACGAGCAGTACTTC. Residues: CASSLGQVAYEQYF. Drawing the rest from reference TRBV5-1 and TRBJ2-7, the complete variable domain is KAGVTQTPRYLIKTRGQQVTLSCSPISGHRSVSWYQQTPGQGLQFLFEYFSETQRNKGNFPGRFSGRQFSNSRSEMNVSTLELGDSALYLCASSLGQVAYEQYFGPGTRLTVT.

This clonotype was picked up a small number of times. The rearrangement links TRBV29-1 to TRBJ1-2; possible D gene TRBD1, 6 bases. Germline assignment: CDR1 SQVTM and CDR2 ANQGSEA. V lost 5 bases, J lost 8 bases, and 15 bases lay in between. This CDR3 has 12 residues. DNA for the CDR3: TGCAGCGTTACCACAGGGTCTATCGGCTACACCTTC. Translating it yields CSVTTGSIGYTF.

This clonotype has just a few counts. The V and J genes are TRBV4-2 and TRBJ2-3; D might be TRBD2 (5 bases). The germline V gene encodes CDR1 LGHNA and CDR2 YNFKEQ. V was clipped by 1 base and J by 2 bases, with 10 bases between them. The CDR3 is 15 residues long. The CDR3 DNA sequence: TGTGCCAGCAGCCAAGCTGGACTCCTCACAGATACGCAGTATTTT. This gives the protein CASSQAGLLTDTQYF.

This clonotype was recorded a few times. The CDR3 sequence: CASSQQTSGGLQSSYEQYF. CDR3 in DNA: TGTGCCAGCAGCCAGCAGACTAGCGGGGGGCTTCAGAGCTCCTACGAGCAGTACTTC. This sequence joins TRBV13 and TRBJ2-7; TRBD2 aligns across 13 bases. This CDR3 is 19 amino acids long. Germline V gene data show CDR1 as PRHDT and CDR2 as FYEKMQ (reference sequence). With 5 bases clipped from V and 0 bases from J, the junction kept 13 bases outside the gene matches.

This clonotype has a handful of counts. The chain recombines TRBV6-6 with TRBJ1-1; TRBD1 is a possible D gene (5 bases). This CDR3 comprises 15 residues. The V end lost 0 bases, the J end lost 7 bases, and 15 bases lay between the germline ends. Germline assignment: CDR1 MNHNY and CDR2 SVGAGI (reference sequence). This CDR3 reads CASSYSQIGGNEAFF. CDR3 coding DNA: TGTGCCAGCAGTTACTCACAAATTGGGGGGAATGAAGCTTTCTTT.

This chain connects TRBV7-9 to TRBJ2-7; D tentatively fits TRBD1 or TRBD2 (6 bases each). This CDR3 has 14 residues. The germline V gene encodes CDR1 SEHNR and CDR2 FQNEAQ (reference sequence). Trimming cost V 1 base and J 5 bases, with 12 bases left between them. This CDR3 is CASSLGGAAHEQYF. In DNA form, the CDR3 reads TGTGCCAGCAGCTTAGGGGGGGCAGCCCACGAGCAGTACTTC.

This clonotype was observed at least ten times. The chain recombines TRBV6-2 or TRBV6-3 with TRBJ1-5; the D is unclear. The CDR3 spans 15 residues. Germline V CDR1 and CDR2: MNHEY, SVGEGT. V lost 5 bases to trimming and J lost 2 bases, with 13 bases between them. The CDR3, as DNA: TGTGCCAGCAGTGGCCGACCGGACGGCAATCAGCCCCAGCATTTT. This codes for CASSGRPDGNQPQHF.

This clonotype was counted a few times. The gene calls are TRBV14 and TRBJ1-4, with D hard to call. The germline V gene encodes CDR1 SGHDN and CDR2 FVKESK. Trimming took 3 bases from V and 8 from J, leaving 16 bases between them. This CDR3 region has 15 residues. In DNA form, the CDR3 reads TGTGCCAGCAGCCACCTGGGCTATGACCCAGAAAAACTGTTTTTT. Its translation is CASSHLGYDPEKLFF.

This clonotype has ten or more counts. CDR3: CASSPRPGSPVAKNIQYF. The CDR3 coding sequence is TGTGCCAGCAGCCCTAGGCCAGGGAGCCCTGTAGCCAAAAACATTCAGTACTTC. The V and J genes are TRBV3-1 and TRBJ2-4; perhaps D is TRBD1 or TRBD2 (5 bases each). The CDR3 loop spans 18 amino acids. The V gene's germline CDR1 is LGHDT and CDR2 YNNKEL (reference sequence). V lost 4 bases to trimming and J lost 0 bases, with 19 bases between them.

This clonotype was recorded a few times. The V and J genes are TRBV9 and TRBJ2-3; TRBD1 matches 7 bases. This CDR3 is built from 15 residues. V lost 2 bases and J lost 10; bases outside the gene matches: 13. Germline assignment: CDR1 SGDLS and CDR2 YYNGEE. DNA for the CDR3: TGTGCCAGCAGCGTGGGGACAGCCCCCCAGGGTCCGCAGTATTTT. Protein product: CASSVGTAPQGPQYF.

The gene calls are TRBV7-2 and TRBJ2-1; D is uncertain. Germline V gives CDR1 SGHTA, CDR2 FQGNSA. Between the trimmed V and J ends, which lost 5 bases and 0 bases, there was a span of 8 bases. The CDR3 runs 14 residues. This chain's CDR3 is CASSPMSSYNEQFF. The DNA of the CDR3 is TGTGCCAGCAGCCCAATGAGCTCCTACAATGAGCAGTTCTTC.

The rearrangement joins TRBV25-1 to TRBJ2-3; 7 bases are a match to TRBD1. CDR1 is MGHDK and CDR2 is SYGVNS in the germline V gene. This CDR3 is 14 amino acids long. With V trimmed by 3 bases and J by 6 bases, 6 bases remained unmatched. CDR3 sequence (DNA): TGTGCCAGCAGTGATCTGACAGGGCCGGATACGCAGTATTTT. Protein: CASSDLTGPDTQYF.

This clonotype was observed a single time. The chain carries TRBV7-9 and TRBJ1-5; TRBD1 might be the D (5 bases). The CDR3 runs to 13 residues. Deletions cut 3 bases from V and 4 bases from J, with 7 bases between. Germline CDR1 and CDR2: SEHNR and FQNEAQ (reference sequence). The CDR3 DNA is TGTGCCAGCAGCTTTGAGGGGAATCAGCCCCAGCATTTT. It encodes CASSFEGNQPQHF.

The chain couples TRBV27 to TRBJ1-2; 8 nucleotides align to TRBD1. V shed 3 bases, J shed 6 bases, and the junction held 6 bases outside the gene matches. This CDR3 region has 14 residues. Germline V lookup: CDR1 MNHEY, CDR2 SMNVEV (reference sequence). In DNA form, the CDR3 reads TGTGCCAGCAGTTTCGCAGGGGGCGTGAATGGCTACACCTTC. Its protein product is CASSFAGGVNGYTF.